This T cell receptor beta chain was observed in a study of blood T cell repertoires in COVID-19. Study-wide background: Samples taken during acute and convalescent COVID-19 were collected in the United States, Italy and Spain.

In the original processing: It was from reference gene primer amplification that nucleated cell counts were estimated. TCRdb's table, derived via immunoSEQ multiplex PCR, lists solely in-frame clones and lacks some. That table supplies the V and J calls and clone size; D and trimming were determined from the DNA. The data hold fewer than 150,000 clones, with 86% observed a single time. Between the trimmed V and J ends, which lost 4 bases and 4 bases, there was a span of 11 bases. The germline gives CDR1 SGHRS, CDR2 YFSETQ. The CDR3 loop spans 13 amino acids. This chain joins TRBV5-1 and TRBJ1-2, with D tentatively TRBD1 (5 bases). The sequencing sample was made of peripheral blood. This clonotype originated in a woman in her forties or fifties who had recovered from COVID-19. The CDR3 bases are TGCGCCAGCAGCCCTGGGGGGACCTATGGCTACACCTTC. Amino acids: CASSPGGTYGYTF.